The entry below describes one T cell receptor (beta chain). The antigen remains undetermined. This sample was taken from a study of CD8 T cells in ankylosing spondylitis. With V trimmed by 2 bases and J by 0 bases, 6 bases remained unmatched. This CDR3 is built from 16 residues. The germline CDR1 and CDR2 sequences are DFQATT and SNEGSKA (reference sequence). Broader study findings: The authors found the disease-linked clones to be CD8+ and relatively rare in peripheral blood. Within ankylosing spondylitis blood, a TCR beta motif made up of seven to nine highly homologous variants appeared to be characteristic.

From the 5' RACE reads, TCRdb called clonotypes with MiXCR, one entry per CDR3 protein. The profile shows some 400,000 distinct CDR3 sequences, 20% to 25% of them singletons. The chain has TRBV20-1 and TRBJ2-3, with 9 bases identical to TRBD2. The sequenced sample consisted of blood, either unsorted or a sorted T cell fraction (not recorded which). The TCR was taken from a male donor with ankylosing spondylitis. CDR3 loop: CSARTRLAASTDTQYF. CDR3 nucleotide sequence: TGCAGTGCTAGAACGCGACTAGCGGCTAGCACAGATACGCAGTATTTT.